This T cell receptor (beta chain) stems from a study of cytomegalovirus exposure and HLA in healthy donors. The PCR used 60 Vbeta and 13 Jbeta primers. Clones were sequenced by immunoSEQ multiplex PCR, and TCRdb holds only the in-frame ones, with some missing. The sample carries about 100,000 clones, less than 80% recorded once. As to this clone: One end of the junction fails to match germline, which may point to a read error. This CDR3 is also generated by other DNA sequences in the sample.

Germline lookup yields CDR1 SEHNR and CDR2 FQNEAQ (reference sequence). The CDR3 is 13 amino acids. This TCR was sampled from a middle-aged man in good health and CMV-seronegative. The genes are TRBV7-9 and TRBJ1-1, with D possibly TRBD1 on 6 matching bases. The sample was PBMCs. CDR3 in amino acids: CSSSLGGGTEAFF. The DNA of the CDR3 is TGTTCCAGCAGCTTAGGAGGGGGTACTGAAGCTTTCTTT.